This TCR beta chain was recorded in a study of beta chain features in type 1 diabetes. A few counts support this clone. The authors reverse transcribed all of the isolated RNA, so sequencing captured expressed TCRB transcripts. Produced via immunoSEQ multiplex PCR; TCRdb's table is partial and in-frame only. The data contain under 450,000 clones, approximately 14% of them singletons. This CDR3 has 18 amino acids. V shed 6 bases and J shed 0 bases, with 21 bases lying between them. Germline loops: CDR1 SNHLY, CDR2 FYNNEI. The genes are TRBV2 and TRBJ2-1; the D gene is possibly TRBD2 (7 bases). The receptor was isolated from a man aged 25-45 years in good health. Specimen: naive CD4+ T cells from blood. CDR3 region: CASRPPGGFPSSYNEQFF. DNA of the CDR3: TGTGCCAGCAGGCCCCCGGGGGGCTTCCCTAGCTCCTACAATGAGCAGTTCTTC.